This section outlines one TCR beta chain sequence together with its context. This sample is part of a study of blood T cells in healthy people across ages. Study details: About one barcoded TCR beta cDNA was captured per two T cells.

CDR1 SGHRS and CDR2 YFSETQ come from the germline V gene. V lost 5 bases and J lost 3; bases outside the gene matches: 11. The CDR3 runs 16 residues. The use of a sample-barcoded 5' primer and a J-beta primer mix characterized a second PCR of roughly 6 to 12 cycles. Unique molecular identifiers of 12 random nucleotides labeled each cDNA. TCRdb processed the 5' RACE reads anew with MiXCR; each CDR3 protein has one entry. Of about 640,000 distinct CDR3 sequences in the sample, roughly 50% are singletons; the top ten hold around 37%. The material sequenced was blood. The origin of this receptor is a man aged 55-75 years in good health. The chain combines TRBV5-1 with TRBJ2-3, with 8 bases identical to TRBD2. CDR3 DNA: TGCGCCAGCAGTCAGATTAGCGGGGCCGGAACAGATACGCAGTATTTT. The encoded protein is CASSQISGAGTDTQYF.